This record covers a single T cell receptor beta chain. Its antigen is still unknown. This sample includes further DNA sequences coding for the same CDR3. The source of the sample is a study of shared clonotypes between healthy human individuals. Study-level information: There were three CD4 naive, three CD4 memory, two CD8 naive and one CD8 memory plates per donor. Study-level points and caveats: Against clonotypes common to all four donors, non-shared ones had lower generation probabilities. The sharing of 4% to 5.5% of naive CD4 clonotypes was seen across a handful of donors.

This CDR3 comprises 15 residues. V lost 4 bases and J lost 2; bases outside the gene matches: 5. CDR1 is SGHNT and CDR2 is YYREEE in the germline V gene (reference sequence). Sequencing was performed with immunoSEQ multiplex PCR; in TCRdb, only in-frame clones are kept and a portion is missing. The sample lists some 2,500,000 clones, about nine tenths occurring once. The sequence was collected from a young man in good health. Some clones in this sample may be carry-over from other donors' samples. The V gene is TRBV5-4, the J gene TRBJ2-7, with 11 positions matching TRBD1. What was sequenced was naive CD4+ T cells from PBMCs. Documented subset: CD45RA+ positively selected. This chain's CDR3 is CASSPGGQGAYEQYF. CDR3 nucleotide sequence: TGTGCCAGCAGCCCGGGGGGACAGGGGGCCTACGAGCAGTACTTC.